This TCR beta chain appears in the sequencing data of a study of T cell changes during pregnancy in multiple sclerosis. Some clones are missing from TCRdb's copy, which holds only in-frame ones; the method was immunoSEQ multiplex PCR. The table records around 50,000 clones, approximately 87% of them present only once. Trimming left V 1 base short and J 7 bases short, with 10 bases between. CDR1 MDHEN and CDR2 SYDVKM come from the germline V gene. The CDR3 loop spans 13 amino acids. The V and J genes are TRBV28 and TRBJ1-2; D not resolved. The clonotype comes from a human donor whose cells served as feeder cells for cultures in a pregnancy study. The sample comprised peripheral blood from another person, used as feeder cells. In DNA, the CDR3 is TGTGCCAGCAGTTTATATCTGGGCCGTGGCTACACCTTC. Its protein product is CASSLYLGRGYTF.